These 16 T cell receptor beta chains share one sample of origin, sequenced in a study of tumor and adjacent non-tumor tissue in lung cancer. No cell sorting was done before RNA was extracted from the tissue. This non-tumor lung sample came from over 3 cm beyond the tumor edge. The library came from three nested PCR rounds adapted from ARM-PCR protocols. TCRdb re-analysed the multiplex PCR reads in MiXCR, keeping a single row per CDR3 protein. This sample carries tens of thousands of distinct CDR3 sequences, around 64% of them seen once, and the ten largest clones take more than 30%. Sequencing was carried out using distant non-tumor lung tissue. The receptors shown here come from a man between 65 and 79 years old with non-small cell lung cancer.

A note on this clonotype: A much larger clone lies one base from this, so it may be a read error. CDR3 sequence reads: CASRRNWGYTF. The CDR3 nucleotides read TGTGCCAGCAGACGGAATTGGGGCTACACCTTC. This chain links TRBV28 with TRBJ1-2; D not certain. This CDR3 has 11 amino acids. Trimming took off 6 bases at V and 8 bases at J, with 10 bases between the two ends. The germline CDR1 and CDR2 sequences are MDHEN and SYDVKM.

As for this clonotype: A read error may account for a junction end that differs from germline. The CDR3 sequence: CSAAAGNTEAPF. The CDR3, as DNA: TGCAGCGCCGCCGCGGGAAACACTGAAGCTCCCTTT. This chain uses TRBV29-1 with TRBJ1-1; no reliable D call. The CDR3 is 12 residues long. Per germline, CDR1 SQVTM and CDR2 ANQGSEA.

Details on this clonotype: Being one base from a much bigger clone, this may be a read error. The chain couples TRBV20-1 to TRBJ2-1, with 9 bases that match TRBD1. Germline V gene lookup returns CDR1 DFQATT and CDR2 SNEGSKA (reference sequence). There are 15 residues in the CDR3. J gave up 6 bases and V 7 bases, and 13 bases lay outside the gene matches. The CDR3 nucleotides are TGCAGTGTTAGTTGGGGACAGGGCTTCTTCAATGAGCAGTTCTTC. It encodes CSVSWGQGFFNEQFF.

In the case of this clonotype: The junction does not match germline at one end; this may be a read error. This chain joins TRBV11-3 and TRBJ2-7; D may be TRBD1 or TRBD2 (5 bases each). The CDR3 covers 12 residues. In germline, CDR1 is SGHNT, CDR2 YENEEA. The CDR3 bases are TGCGCTAGCAGCTTGGACAACTACGAGCACTACTTC. Translation gives CASSLDNYEHYF.

Comments on this clonotype: The CDR3 ends on some other residue instead of the conserved phenylalanine or tryptophan, so this is likely a read error. The chain is built from TRBV11-1 and TRBJ1-3; the D is unclear. Germline V gene data show CDR1 as SGHAT and CDR2 as FQDESV (reference sequence). CDR3 length: 14 amino acids. The CDR3 sequence is CTSRPRDSGNTIYY. For the CDR3, the DNA is TGTACCAGCAGGCCTCGTGACTCTGGAAACACCATATATTAT.

Concerning this clonotype: One end of the junction fails to match germline, which may point to a read error. The chain has TRBV7-9 and TRBJ1-1, with a possible D match to TRBD1 (6 bases). This CDR3 has 13 amino acids. CDR1 SEHNR and CDR2 FQNEAQ come from the germline V gene (reference sequence). In DNA, the CDR3 is TGTGCCAGTAGCTACACAGGGAGAACTGAAGCTTCCTTT. Protein product: CASSYTGRTEASF.

The V call is TRBV10-2, the J call TRBJ2-1; tentative D call: TRBD2 (5 bases). Trimming stripped 5 bases from V and 5 bases from J, with 16 bases between. The CDR3 has 15 amino acids. From germline, CDR1 is WSHSY and CDR2 SAAADI. This CDR3 reads CASSHTRTPNNEQFF. Here the CDR3 DNA reads TGCGCCAGCAGTCATACTAGGACGCCCAACAATGAGCAGTTCTTC.

The chain couples TRBV20-1 to TRBJ2-2; 8 nucleotides agree with TRBD2. V lost 0 bases to trimming and J lost 6 bases; unmatched junction nucleotides: 9. Germline loops: CDR1 DFQATT, CDR2 SNEGSKA (reference sequence). The CDR3 length is 16 residues. The CDR3 loop is CSARDPGGRGAGELFF. The CDR3, as DNA: TGCAGTGCTAGAGATCCGGGGGGGCGGGGCGCCGGGGAGCTGTTTTTT.

Only a few counts were recorded for this clonotype. This may come from a read error, since a much larger clone is one base off. The rearrangement links TRBV12-3 or TRBV12-4 to TRBJ2-5; TRBD2 aligns across 10 bases. This CDR3 comprises 16 residues. The DNA of the CDR3 is TGTACCAGCAGTTTAGCGGGGGGTACAGCGCAGGCGACCCAGTACTTC. Residues: CTSSLAGGTAQATQYF.

This clonotype is a singleton in its sample. The chain is built from TRBV20-1 and TRBJ2-7; either TRBD1 or TRBD2 may supply D (5 bases each). Germline V gene sequence: CDR1 DFQATT, CDR2 SNEGSKA (reference sequence). The CDR3 runs 14 residues. The V end was cut by 6 bases, the J end by 3 bases, with 18 bases between. The CDR3 DNA reads as TGCAGTGCACCTAGGGACCGAAAGCTCTACGAGCAGTACTTC. This gives the protein CSAPRDRKLYEQYF.

This clonotype appeared once. A read error may produce the germline difference seen at one junction end. The rearrangement links TRBV12-3 or TRBV12-4 to TRBJ2-7, with D tentatively TRBD1 or TRBD2 (5 bases each). The CDR3 runs 15 residues. The CDR3 spells CASSLLSGRSYGQYF. The CDR3 DNA reads TGTGCCAGCAGTTTACTCTCGGGACGCTCCTACGGGCAGTACTTC.

In the case of this clonotype: A read error may explain this, as a much larger clone is one base away. This sequence joins TRBV5-1 and TRBJ2-7; D is perhaps TRBD1 or TRBD2 (5 bases each). V lost 3 bases to trimming and J lost 6 bases, with 22 bases between them. The germline V gene has CDR1 SGHRS and CDR2 YFSETQ. The CDR3 has 16 amino acids. The CDR3 is CASSSGHRDVDSEQYF. The CDR3 DNA follows: TGCGCCAGCAGCTCGGGGCATCGGGACGTCGACTCCGAGCAGTACTTC.

This chain uses TRBV6-5 with TRBJ2-7; D uncertain. The germline V and J ends were trimmed by 5 bases and 10 bases, with 24 bases remaining between them. This CDR3 spans 15 amino acids. The germline V gene encodes CDR1 MNHEY and CDR2 SVGAGI. CDR3: CASSTSTNGGYGQYF. The CDR3 DNA follows: TGTGCCAGCAGTACCTCCACGAACGGTGGCTACGGACAGTACTTC.

This clonotype was picked up many times. The CDR3 DNA reads TGTGCCACCGGAAGGACAGGGAGAACCCGCTCCTATAATTCACCCCTCCACTTT. This gives the protein CATGRTGRTRSYNSPLHF. The chain employs TRBV6-1 and TRBJ1-6, with 8 nucleotides matching TRBD1. The CDR3 runs to 18 residues. Looked up from germline, CDR1 is MNHNS and CDR2 is SASEGT. V was pared by 10 bases and J by 0 bases, with 14 bases of the junction left unmatched.

Details on this clonotype: A much larger clone differs by one base, so this may be a read error. The chain combines TRBV6-1 with TRBJ2-7; perhaps TRBD2 as D (5 bases). CDR1 MNHNS and CDR2 SASEGT come from the germline V gene. The CDR3 contains 12 residues. In DNA form, the CDR3 reads TGTGCCAGCAGGAGGGTTCTCGACGAGCATTACTTC. Its translation is CASRRVLDEHYF.

This clonotype appeared many times. The chain employs TRBV29-1 and TRBJ1-5; D not resolved. V dropped 7 bases and J dropped 0 bases, with 7 bases sitting between them. The germline V gene encodes CDR1 SQVTM and CDR2 ANQGSEA. This CDR3 is built from 12 residues. Here the CDR3 DNA reads TGCAGCGCTCGGTATAGCAATCAGCCCCAGCATTTT. It is translated as CSARYSNQPQHF. The whole variable domain, remainder taken from reference TRBV29-1 and TRBJ1-5, is SAVISQKPSRDICQRGTSLTIQCQVDSQVTMMFWYRQQPGQSLTLIATANQGSEATYESGFVIDKFPISRPNLTFSTLTVSNMSPEDSSIYLCSARYSNQPQHFGDGTRLSIL.